The sequence of this T cell receptor (beta chain) was determined in a study of spatial heterogeneity in lung cancer. Whole-study results and caveats: Whereas they appeared in blood less at follow-up, ubiquitous expanded tumor TCRs appeared there more at resection.

Ten or more counts support this clonotype. The antigen remains unidentified. This CDR3 comprises 16 residues. Germline trimming cut 3 bases from V and 12 bases from J; bases unmatched to any gene: 17. Germline V CDR1 and CDR2: MGHDK, SYGVNS. Time point of the sample: sample taken at primary tumor resection. Untreated early-stage non-small cell lung cancer patients, 65 to 90 in total, were the donors. No cells were sorted before sequencing. The whole RNA sequenced was extracted from tumor, nontumor lung or frozen PBMC. A distinct unique molecular identifier was carried by each TCR cDNA molecule. TCRdb re-called the 5' RACE reads through MiXCR, storing one row per CDR3 protein. In the table there are more than 20,000 distinct CDR3 sequences, roughly 4.5% of which are singletons.

The TCR was taken from a male donor with early-stage non-small cell lung cancer. Here the sequenced sample was PBMCs, taken at surgery. The genes are TRBV25-1 and TRBJ2-1; TRBD1 agrees at 7 bases. DNA of the CDR3: TGTGCCAGCAGTGACCGCATACTTCTACAGGGGAGAGGGCAGTTCTTC. Its protein product is CASSDRILLQGRGQFF.